Sequencing of this T cell receptor (beta chain) was carried out in a study of technical replicates of blood from several donors. A few counts support this clone. The ends lost 6 bases at V and 4 bases at J; junction bases unmatched: 2. The CDR3 is 12 amino acids. Germline V gives CDR1 MNHNS, CDR2 SASEGT. Using immunoSEQ multiplex PCR, the repertoire was profiled, and TCRdb retains in-frame clones only, with some absent. The table includes around 69,000 clones, roughly 88% detected once. The V and J genes are TRBV6-1 and TRBJ2-7; 8 bases line up with TRBD1. The sequence was obtained from a human donor in good health. Some clones in this sample may be carry-over from other donors' samples. The sample comprised PBMCs. For the CDR3, the DNA is TGTGCCAGCAGGGGGGACAGGTACGAGCAGTACTTC. It specifies CASRGDRYEQYF.